The 17 T cell receptor beta chains given below trace back to one sample, sequenced in a study of technical replicates of blood from several donors. TCRdb keeps only in-frame clones here, not all; method: immunoSEQ multiplex PCR. The data contain fewer than 100,000 clones, less than 95% of them singletons. Input material: T cells isolated from PBMCs. The receptor set was obtained from a human donor in good health.

The rearrangement links TRBV4-1 to TRBJ2-1; 7 nucleotides line up with TRBD2. This CDR3 is 16 amino acids long. The ends lost 1 base at V and 4 bases at J; junction bases unmatched: 7. Germline loops: CDR1 MGHRA, CDR2 YSYEKL. In DNA form, the CDR3 reads TGCGCCAGCAGCCAAGTCCCCACTAGCGCTTACAATGAGCAGTTCTTC. Its translation is CASSQVPTSAYNEQFF.

V and J are TRBV7-2 and TRBJ2-3; D might be TRBD2 (6 bases). V lost 4 bases and J lost 5, with 19 bases in between. The CDR3 sequence is 16 residues long. CDR1 SGHTA and CDR2 FQGNSA come from the germline V gene. CDR3 loop: CASSSTLSGVVDTQYF. CDR3 sequence (DNA): TGTGCCAGCAGCTCCACCCTGTCGGGAGTAGTAGATACGCAGTATTTT.

The chain uses TRBV5-1 and TRBJ1-4; tentatively, D is TRBD1 (6 bases). Germline lookup yields CDR1 SGHRS and CDR2 YFSETQ. The CDR3 contains 15 residues. Trimming took 4 bases from V and 5 from J, leaving 15 bases between them. CDR3 in amino acids: CASSLLRGSNEKLFF. In nucleotides, the CDR3 is TGCGCCAGCAGCCTACTCAGGGGTTCGAATGAAAAACTGTTTTTT.

The chain combines TRBV19 with TRBJ2-1, with D maybe TRBD2 (5 bases). CDR3 length: 15 residues. V lost 0 bases, J lost 9 bases, and 15 bases lay in between. The germline gives CDR1 LNHDA, CDR2 SQIVND (reference sequence). CDR3 loop: CASSIEGRVRGEQFF. DNA of the CDR3: TGTGCCAGTAGTATAGAAGGAAGGGTACGGGGTGAGCAGTTCTTC.

The rearrangement joins TRBV9 to TRBJ2-1; possibly TRBD2 for D (6 bases). The V gene's germline CDR1 is SGDLS and CDR2 YYNGEE. V was clipped by 0 bases and J by 10 bases, with 14 bases between them. There are 14 residues in the CDR3. In nucleotides, the CDR3 is TGTGCCAGCAGCGTAGTGGACTATACCCACGAGCAGTTCTTC. Translating gives CASSVVDYTHEQFF.

This chain joins TRBV7-9 and TRBJ1-2; 7 positions agree with TRBD1. The CDR3 is 14 residues long. The trim removed 4 bases at V and 5 bases at J, leaving 7 bases unmatched. CDR1 SEHNR and CDR2 FQNEAQ come from the germline V gene (reference sequence). In DNA, the CDR3 is TGTGCCAGCAGCTCCCCCGGGACAGTATATGGCTACACCTTC. Translating gives CASSSPGTVYGYTF.

The chain combines TRBV28 with TRBJ1-5; the D gene is possibly TRBD1 (6 bases). This CDR3 contains 17 residues. CDR1 and CDR2 (germline): MDHEN, SYDVKM. V was pared by 5 bases and J by 2 bases, with 19 bases between. The CDR3 nucleotides read TGTGCCAGCAGTCTGATACAGGGCAGTATGGGCAATCAGCCCCAGCATTTT. Residues: CASSLIQGSMGNQPQHF.

This sequence joins TRBV11-3 and TRBJ2-1; TRBD2 aligns across 13 bases. CDR1 SGHNT and CDR2 YENEEA come from the germline V gene. The CDR3 sequence is 17 residues long. V gave up 0 bases and J gave up 5 bases; unmatched junction bases: 4. CDR3 sequence (DNA): TGTGCCAGCAGCTTAGACACTAGCGGGAGGGTACACAATGAGCAGTTCTTC. Residues: CASSLDTSGRVHNEQFF. Supplemented by reference TRBV11-3 and TRBJ2-1, the full variable domain reads EAGVVQSPRYKIIEKKQPVAFWCNPISGHNTLYWYLQNLGQGPELLIRYENEEAVDDSQLPKDRFSAERLKGVDSTLKIQPAELGDSAVYLCASSLDTSGRVHNEQFFGPGTRLTVL.

The CDR3 is CASSLRNGDVTDTQYF. The CDR3 DNA reads TGCGCCAGCAGCTTGCGGAACGGTGATGTCACAGATACGCAGTATTTT. The rearrangement uses TRBV4-3 and TRBJ2-3; D gene uncertain. The CDR3 has 16 residues. The V gene's germline CDR1 is LGHNA and CDR2 YSLEER. Trimming stripped 5 bases from V and 2 bases from J, with 17 bases between.

The chain has TRBV28 and TRBJ2-6; 8 bases map to TRBD1. The germline V gene has CDR1 MDHEN and CDR2 SYDVKM. The CDR3 totals 18 residues. Germline trimming cut 4 bases from V and 0 bases from J; bases unmatched to any gene: 8. Here the CDR3 reads CASSSLDRASSGANVLTF. The CDR3 DNA follows: TGTGCCAGCAGTTCCTTGGACAGGGCCAGCTCTGGGGCCAACGTCCTGACTTTC.

The rearrangement uses TRBV6-6 and TRBJ1-1, with D possibly TRBD1 on 6 matching bases. V was pared by 7 bases and J by 3 bases, with 18 bases between. Looked up from germline, CDR1 is MNHNY and CDR2 is SVGAGI (reference sequence). CDR3 length: 15 residues. CDR3 in amino acids: CASKYLTGLYTEAFF. The CDR3 coding sequence is TGTGCCAGCAAGTACTTGACAGGCCTATACACTGAAGCTTTCTTT.

J is TRBJ2-1 and V is TRBV6-1; TRBD2 matches at 10 bases. Trimming at V came to 0 bases and at J to 7 bases, leaving 9 bases not matched to a gene. The CDR3 runs 17 residues. CDR1 and CDR2 (germline): MNHNS, SASEGT. As DNA, the CDR3 is TGTGCCAGCAGTGAAGCCCCCCAGCGGGAGGGCCCGAATGAGCAGTTCTTC. Amino acid sequence: CASSEAPQREGPNEQFF.

Only one count was recorded for this clone. This chain connects TRBV19 to TRBJ2-7; 9 bases are a match to TRBD1. The V gene end was trimmed by 3 bases and the J gene end by 0 bases; junction bases not matched to a gene: 0. CDR1 LNHDA and CDR2 SQIVND come from the germline V gene (reference sequence). The CDR3 has 14 amino acids. The CDR3: CASSMGQGSYEQYF. The DNA of the CDR3 is TGTGCCAGTAGTATGGGACAGGGCTCCTACGAGCAGTACTTC.

This chain links TRBV19 with TRBJ2-7; the match to TRBD2 covers 11 bases. The germline V gene has CDR1 LNHDA and CDR2 SQIVND (reference sequence). J gave up 3 bases and V 9 bases, and 10 bases lay outside the gene matches. This CDR3 spans 15 amino acids. This CDR3 is CARDLAGGNVYEQYF. The CDR3 nucleotides read TGTGCCAGGGATCTAGCGGGAGGTAACGTCTACGAGCAGTACTTC.

V usage is TRBV14 and J usage is TRBJ1-1; D perhaps matches TRBD1 (5 bases). The CDR3 sequence is 15 residues long. Per the germline V gene, CDR1 is SGHDN and CDR2 is FVKESK. Between the trimmed V and J ends, which lost 4 bases and 3 bases, there was a span of 15 bases. The CDR3 here is CASSRVREADTEAFF. DNA of the CDR3: TGTGCCAGCAGCCGTGTCAGGGAGGCGGACACTGAAGCTTTCTTT.

This clone was observed a single time. The genes are TRBV23-1 and TRBJ2-2; maybe TRBD2 (6 bases). TRBV23-1 is reported as an ORF; its role is uncertain. This CDR3 has 20 residues. Deletions cut 7 bases from V and 2 bases from J, with 29 bases between. The CDR3 sequence is CASTQVLTGGTTPNTGELFF. CDR3 bases: TGCGCCAGCACACAAGTCTTAACTGGCGGGACCACCCCTAACACCGGGGAGCTGTTTTTT.

This chain links TRBV19 with TRBJ1-5; TRBD1 matches at 9 bases. The germline CDR1 and CDR2 sequences are LNHDA and SQIVND (reference sequence). The CDR3 is 17 amino acids. V was pared by 6 bases and J by 0 bases, with 9 bases of the junction left unmatched. The CDR3 coding sequence is TGTGCCAGTAGAAGGGGACAGGGACACTATAGCAATCAGCCCCAGCATTTT. This codes for CASRRGQGHYSNQPQHF.